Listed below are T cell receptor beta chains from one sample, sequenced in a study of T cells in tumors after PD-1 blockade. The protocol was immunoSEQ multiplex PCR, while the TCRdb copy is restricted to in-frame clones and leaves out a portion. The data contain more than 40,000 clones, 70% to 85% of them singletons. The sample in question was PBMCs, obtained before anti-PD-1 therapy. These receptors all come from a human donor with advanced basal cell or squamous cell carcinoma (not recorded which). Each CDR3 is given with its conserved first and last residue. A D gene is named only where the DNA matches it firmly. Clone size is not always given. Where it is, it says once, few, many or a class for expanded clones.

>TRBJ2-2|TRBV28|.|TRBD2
TGTGCCAGCAGCTCATGGACTAGTGATCCCGGGGAGCTGTTTTTT
CASSSWTSDPGELFF
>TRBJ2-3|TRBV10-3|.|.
TGTGCCATCAGTGAAGGGGGACAACCAAGCGATACGCAGTATTTT
CAISEGGQPSDTQYF
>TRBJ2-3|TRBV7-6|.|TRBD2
TGTGCCGCAGGGGGGCCTTTACTAGCGGGGGAAATAGATACGCAGTATTTT
CAAGGPLLAGEIDTQYF
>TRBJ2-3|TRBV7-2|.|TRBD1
TGTGCCAGCAGCTACAGGGGGGTAGAGGATACGCAGTATTTT
CASSYRGVEDTQYF
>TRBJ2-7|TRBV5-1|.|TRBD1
TGCGCCAGCAGCCCACGGACAGGGGGGAGAAACGAGCAGTACTTC
CASSPRTGGRNEQYF
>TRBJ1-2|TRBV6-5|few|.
TGTGCCAGCAGTTACATCAGGGCCTCTCGGGGCTACACCTTC
CASSYIRASRGYTF
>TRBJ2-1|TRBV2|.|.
TGTGCCAGCAGGACGGGCTTCGGGGGATTCGGCTACAATGAGCAGTTCTTC
CASRTGFGGFGYNEQFF
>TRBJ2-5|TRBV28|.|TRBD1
TGTGCCAGCGGGGGGACAGGGGGCGAAGAGACCCAGTACTTC
CASGGTGGEETQYF
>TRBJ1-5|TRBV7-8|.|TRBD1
TGTGCCAGCAGACCGGACAGGGGAGGCCAGCCCCAGCATTTT
CASRPDRGGQPQHF
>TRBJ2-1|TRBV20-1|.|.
TGCAGTGCTAGTTCCCCCGGCGGCTACAATGAGCAGTTCTTC
CSASSPGGYNEQFF
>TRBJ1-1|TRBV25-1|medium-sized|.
TGTGCCAGCAGTGAGGAGGGGGGCGCTGAAGCTTTCTTT
CASSEEGGAEAFF
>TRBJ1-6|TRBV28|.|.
TGTGCCAGCATTTCAGGGGCGGAATCACCCCTCCACTTT
CASISGAESPLHF
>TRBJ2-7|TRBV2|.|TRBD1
TGTGCCAGCAGTGCCGACAGGGCGCAGTACTTC
CASSADRAQYF
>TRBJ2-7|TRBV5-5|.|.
TGTGCCAGCAGCCAAAGCTCCTACGAGCAGTACTTC
CASSQSSYEQYF
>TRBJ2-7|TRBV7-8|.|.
TGTGCCAGCAGCTTAGCGTACAGTCCCTACGAGCAGTACTTC
CASSLAYSPYEQYF
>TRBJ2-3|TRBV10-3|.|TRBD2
TGTGCCACTGGGGTTGGCGGGAGTTCGTCAGATACGCAGTATTTT
CATGVGGSSSDTQYF
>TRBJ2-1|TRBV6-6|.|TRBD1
TGTGCCATCGCATTAGGCAGGGGGATCAATGAGCAGTTCTTC
CAIALGRGINEQFF
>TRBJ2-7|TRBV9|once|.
TGTGCCAGCAGCGTCGGCAGGGAGTACGAGCAGTACTTC
CASSVGREYEQYF
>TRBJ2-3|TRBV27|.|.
TGTGCCAGCAGTTTCCCGGGGGCTCCGGATACGCAGTATTTT
CASSFPGAPDTQYF
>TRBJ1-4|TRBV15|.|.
TGTGCCACCAGCAGTAAAGGGGCGGGGGCTATAATCGAAAAACTGTTTTTT
CATSSKGAGAIIEKLFF
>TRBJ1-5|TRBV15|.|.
TGTGCCACCAGCAGAGATGGAAGGGGCAATCAGCCCCAGCATTTT
CATSRDGRGNQPQHF
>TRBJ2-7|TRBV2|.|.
TGTGCCAGCAGTTTCGACAGGAAACCATACGAGCAGTACTTC
CASSFDRKPYEQYF
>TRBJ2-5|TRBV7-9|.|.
TGTGCCAGCAGTCCCTCGGTGGAGACCCAGTACTTC
CASSPSVETQYF
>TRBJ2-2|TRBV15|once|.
TGTGCCACCAGCAGAGAGGCAGGGAGGACCGGGGAGCTGTTTTTT
CATSREAGRTGELFF
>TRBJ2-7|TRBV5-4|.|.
TGTGCCAGCAGCTTGGACCTAGCACTTCCCAACGAGCAGTACTTC
CASSLDLALPNEQYF
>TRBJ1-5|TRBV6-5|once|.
TGTGCCAGCAGTTCAGGATCTAGCTACGGTCAGCCCCAGCATTTT
CASSSGSSYGQPQHF
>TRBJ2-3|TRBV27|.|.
TGTGCCAGCAGTTGGGCGGGGGCGACGGATACGCAGTATTTT
CASSWAGATDTQYF
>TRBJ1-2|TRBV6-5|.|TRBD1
TGTGCCAGCACCCCGGACAGGACGGGGTGGGGCTACACCTTC
CASTPDRTGWGYTF
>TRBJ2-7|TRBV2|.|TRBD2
TGTGCCAGCACCGGGGGGGCTTCCTACGAGCAGTACTTC
CASTGGASYEQYF
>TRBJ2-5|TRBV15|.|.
TGTGCCACCAGCAGAGCCGGCCCCGGGACTCCGTATGAGGAGACCCAGTACTTC
CATSRAGPGTPYEETQYF